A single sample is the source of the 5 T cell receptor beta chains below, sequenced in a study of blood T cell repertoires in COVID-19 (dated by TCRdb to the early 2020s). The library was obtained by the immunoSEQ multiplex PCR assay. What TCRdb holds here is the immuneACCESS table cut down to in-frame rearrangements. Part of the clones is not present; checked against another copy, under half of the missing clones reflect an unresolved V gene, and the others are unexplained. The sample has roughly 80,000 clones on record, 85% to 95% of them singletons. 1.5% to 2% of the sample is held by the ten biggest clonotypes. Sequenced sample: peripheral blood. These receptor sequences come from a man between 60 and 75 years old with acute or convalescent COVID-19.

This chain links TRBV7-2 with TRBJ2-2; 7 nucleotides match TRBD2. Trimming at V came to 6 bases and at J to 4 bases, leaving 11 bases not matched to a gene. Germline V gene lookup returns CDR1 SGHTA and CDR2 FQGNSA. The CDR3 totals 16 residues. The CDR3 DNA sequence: TGTGCCAGCAGACACCAAGGCGGGAGCGGCACCGGGGAGCTGTTTTTT. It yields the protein CASRHQGGSGTGELFF.

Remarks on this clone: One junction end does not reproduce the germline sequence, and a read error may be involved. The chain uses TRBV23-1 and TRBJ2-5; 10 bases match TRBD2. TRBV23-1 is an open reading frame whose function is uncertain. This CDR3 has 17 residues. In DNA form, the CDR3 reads TGCGCCAACAGTCAGCCTGTCCCGAGCGGGAGGGAAGAGACCCAGTACTTC. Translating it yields CANSQPVPSGREETQYF.

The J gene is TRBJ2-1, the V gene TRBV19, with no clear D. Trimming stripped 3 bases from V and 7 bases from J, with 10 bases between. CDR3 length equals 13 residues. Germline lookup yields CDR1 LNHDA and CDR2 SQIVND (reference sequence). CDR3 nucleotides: TGTGCCAGTAGTATCAGGTATTGGAATGAGCAGTTCTTC. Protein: CASSIRYWNEQFF. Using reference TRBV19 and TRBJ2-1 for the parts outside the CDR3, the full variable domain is DGGITQSPKYLFRKEGQNVTLSCEQNLNHDAMYWYRQDPGQGLRLIYYSQIVNDFQKGDIAEGYSVSREKKESFPLTVTSAQKNPTAFYLCASSIRYWNEQFFGPGTRLTVL.

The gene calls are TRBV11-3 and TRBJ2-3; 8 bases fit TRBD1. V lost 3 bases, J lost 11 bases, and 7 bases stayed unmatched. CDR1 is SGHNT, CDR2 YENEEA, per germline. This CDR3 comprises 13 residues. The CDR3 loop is CASSLDRADLQYF. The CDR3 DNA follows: TGTGCCAGCAGCTTGGACAGGGCCGACTTGCAGTATTTT.

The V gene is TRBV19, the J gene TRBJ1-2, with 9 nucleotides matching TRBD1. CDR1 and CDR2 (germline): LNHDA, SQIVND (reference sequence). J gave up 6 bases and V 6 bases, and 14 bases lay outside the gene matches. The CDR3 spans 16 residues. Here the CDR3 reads CASSLQGARNSDGYTF. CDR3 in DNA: TGTGCCAGTAGCTTACAGGGGGCGCGTAATAGCGATGGCTACACCTTC. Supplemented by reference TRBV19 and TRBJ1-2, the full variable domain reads DGGITQSPKYLFRKEGQNVTLSCEQNLNHDAMYWYRQDPGQGLRLIYYSQIVNDFQKGDIAEGYSVSREKKESFPLTVTSAQKNPTAFYLCASSLQGARNSDGYTFGSGTRLTVV.